The 22 T cell receptor beta chains presented below share a single source sample, sequenced in a study of blood T cell repertoires in COVID-19. Produced via immunoSEQ multiplex PCR; TCRdb's table is partial and in-frame only. The sample holds roughly 260,000 clones, around 87% seen once. Sample: peripheral blood. These TCRs come from a woman in her forties or fifties with acute or convalescent COVID-19.

The CDR3 loop reads CASSLSPSGRAGEQFF. In DNA form, the CDR3 reads TGTGCCAGCAGTTTATCGCCTAGCGGGAGGGCCGGGGAGCAGTTCTTC. This chain connects TRBV27 to TRBJ2-1; 12 bases are shared with TRBD2. The CDR3 consists of 16 residues. In germline, CDR1 is MNHEY, CDR2 SMNVEV (reference sequence). Losses at the gene ends were 0 bases for V and 10 bases for J; bases not matched to a gene: 7.

The chain joins TRBV6-5 to TRBJ2-3, with 9 bases that match TRBD1. The CDR3 runs 14 residues. Germline V gene sequence: CDR1 MNHEY, CDR2 SVGAGI. Losses at the gene ends were 6 bases for V and 3 bases for J; bases not matched to a gene: 4. CDR3 sequence (DNA): TGTGCCAGCAGAACAGGGGGCAGGACAGATACGCAGTATTTT. Translating it yields CASRTGGRTDTQYF.

The rearrangement joins TRBV2 to TRBJ1-2; D unclear. The CDR3 totals 13 residues. The ends were cut back, 7 bases at V and 4 bases at J, with 13 bases in the middle. Germline V gene data show CDR1 as SNHLY and CDR2 as FYNNEI. The CDR3 is CASTQVGVYGYTF. In nucleotides, the CDR3 is TGTGCCAGCACCCAAGTGGGCGTCTATGGCTACACCTTC.

The V call is TRBV14, the J call TRBJ2-5; weak D call: TRBD2 (6 bases). Germline values: CDR1 SGHDN, CDR2 FVKESK. With 3 bases removed from V and 2 bases from J, the gap between germline ends came to 19 bases. The CDR3 extends over 17 amino acids. DNA for the CDR3: TGTGCCAGCAGCCACACCTGGGGCGCGGGACTTCAAGAGACCCAGTACTTC. It specifies CASSHTWGAGLQETQYF.

This sequence joins TRBV27 and TRBJ2-1; TRBD2 aligns across 10 bases. This CDR3 contains 14 residues. Germline V gene data show CDR1 as MNHEY and CDR2 as SMNVEV (reference sequence). After removal of 6 bases from V and 7 bases from J, the junction contained 6 bases not matched to a gene. The CDR3 nucleotides are TGTGCCAGCAGCATAGCGGGAGGTCCTAATGAGCAGTTCTTC. It is translated as CASSIAGGPNEQFF.

The J gene is TRBJ2-6, the V gene TRBV28, with D tentatively TRBD1 (5 bases). The germline V gene has CDR1 MDHEN and CDR2 SYDVKM. This CDR3 spans 15 amino acids. V was clipped by 2 bases and J by 2 bases, with 7 bases between them. The CDR3 sequence: CASSLGRAGANVLTF. CDR3 coding DNA: TGTGCCAGCAGTTTAGGCAGGGCTGGGGCCAACGTCCTGACTTTC.

V gene TRBV28 combines with J gene TRBJ2-3; D remains ambiguous. Germline V gene data show CDR1 as MDHEN and CDR2 as SYDVKM. V was cut by 6 bases and J by 2 bases, with 6 bases left in between. This CDR3 is 12 amino acids long. CDR3 region: CASSKHTDTQYF. The CDR3 bases are TGTGCCAGCAGCAAACACACAGATACGCAGTATTTT.

The chain carries TRBV25-1 and TRBJ1-1; possibly TRBD1 for D (6 bases). Trimming left V 3 bases short and J 1 base short, with 12 bases between. Per germline, CDR1 MGHDK and CDR2 SYGVNS. CDR3 length: 15 residues. The CDR3 spells CASSDWGGGNTEAFF. DNA of the CDR3: TGTGCCAGCAGTGATTGGGGGGGCGGGAACACTGAAGCTTTCTTT.

The V and J genes are TRBV18 and TRBJ1-2; TRBD1 agrees at 7 bases. The CDR3 extends over 14 amino acids. Germline V gene sequence: CDR1 KGHSH, CDR2 LQKENI. With 3 bases clipped from V and 10 bases from J, the junction kept 11 bases outside the gene matches. CDR3 sequence (DNA): TGTGCCAGCTCACCTTCAGAGGGGGCTATGGACTACACCTTC. Amino acid sequence: CASSPSEGAMDYTF. The entire variable domain, with the rest obtained from reference TRBV18 and TRBJ1-2, is as follows: NAGVMQNPRHLVRRRGQEARLRCSPMKGHSHVYWYRQLPEEGLKFMVYLQKENIIDESGMPKERFSAEFPKEGPSILRIQQVVRGDSAAYFCASSPSEGAMDYTFGSGTRLTVV.

This clone was seen more than once but under ten times. The J gene is TRBJ1-1, the V gene TRBV28, with 8 nucleotides matching TRBD1. V was clipped by 5 bases and J by 0 bases; unmatched bases: 8. The CDR3 loop spans 16 amino acids. CDR1 is MDHEN, CDR2 SYDVKM, per germline. The DNA of the CDR3 is TGTGCCAGCAGTAGAGGACAGGGTGATATGAACACTGAAGCTTTCTTT. It yields the protein CASSRGQGDMNTEAFF.

The genes are TRBV6-2 or TRBV6-3 and TRBJ2-1; TRBD2 aligns across 10 bases. The V and J ends lost 2 bases and 4 bases, in that order; junction bases with no gene match: 11. CDR3 length equals 18 residues. Germline V gene lookup returns CDR1 MNHEY and CDR2 SVGEGT. This CDR3 reads CASSYTIKSGREYNEQFF. The DNA for the CDR3 is TGTGCCAGCAGTTACACCATTAAAAGCGGGAGGGAATACAATGAGCAGTTCTTC.

The chain couples TRBV25-1 to TRBJ2-1; 8 bases are a match to TRBD1. Germline trimming cut 4 bases from V and 10 bases from J; bases unmatched to any gene: 3. CDR1 and CDR2 (germline): MGHDK, SYGVNS. The CDR3 totals 12 residues. The DNA for the CDR3 is TGTGCCAGCAGTGCAGGACAGGGCGAGCAGTTCTTC. Amino acid sequence: CASSAGQGEQFF. The full variable domain, in which reference TRBV25-1 and TRBJ2-1 provide the parts outside the CDR3, is EADIYQTPRYLVIGTGKKITLECSQTMGHDKMYWYQQDPGMELHLIHYSYGVNSTEKGDLSSESTVSRIRTEHFPLTLESARPSHTSQYLCASSAGQGEQFFGPGTRLTVL.

This chain connects TRBV6-2 or TRBV6-3 to TRBJ2-7, with 12 bases that match TRBD1. V gave up 6 bases and J gave up 6 bases; unmatched junction bases: 9. Germline V CDR1 and CDR2: MNHEY, SVGEGT. This CDR3 contains 15 residues. As DNA, the CDR3 is TGTGCCAGCAGCCACGCGGGACAGGGGGCACGCGAGCAGTACTTC. As protein: CASSHAGQGAREQYF.

CDR3: CASSQELEYQETQYF. CDR3 nucleotide sequence: TGCGCCAGCAGCCAAGAACTGGAGTACCAAGAGACCCAGTACTTC. V is TRBV4-1 and J is TRBJ2-5, with D hard to call. Trimming pared 0 bases from V and 0 bases from J, leaving 8 bases between. Per the germline V gene, CDR1 is MGHRA and CDR2 is YSYEKL. This CDR3 has 15 residues.

At least ten counts were recorded for this clone. This sequence joins TRBV3-1 (or the pseudogene TRBV3-2) and TRBJ2-3, with 8 bases fitting TRBD2. V lost 4 bases and J lost 4; bases outside the gene matches: 10. This CDR3 comprises 16 residues. CDR1 and CDR2 from the germline V gene are LGHDT and YNNKEL (reference sequence). CDR3 amino acids: CASSLRTSPEADTQYF. DNA for the CDR3: TGTGCCAGCAGCCTGAGGACTAGCCCGGAGGCAGATACGCAGTATTTT.

This chain links TRBV7-9 with TRBJ1-6, with TRBD1 matching 9 bases. The CDR3 length is 15 residues. V lost 1 base and J lost 9; bases outside the gene matches: 4. Germline values: CDR1 SEHNR, CDR2 FQNEAQ (reference sequence). This CDR3 is CASSLVGTGTSPLHF. CDR3 DNA: TGTGCCAGCAGCTTAGTTGGGACAGGGACTTCACCCCTCCACTTT.

The chain joins TRBV19 to TRBJ2-3, with a tentative D call TRBD1 (6 bases). V gave up 6 bases and J gave up 2 bases, with 12 bases separating them. CDR1 and CDR2 (germline): LNHDA, SQIVND (reference sequence). This CDR3 spans 14 amino acids. The CDR3 loop is CASRLGQLTDTQYF. The CDR3 DNA follows: TGTGCCAGTAGGTTAGGACAGCTCACAGATACGCAGTATTTT.

This clone was detected once. The chain uses TRBV25-1 and TRBJ1-4; 7 nucleotides match TRBD1. Germline V gene sequence: CDR1 MGHDK, CDR2 SYGVNS. This CDR3 has 15 amino acids. V lost 5 bases to trimming and J lost 3 bases; unmatched junction nucleotides: 6. CDR3 in DNA: TGTGCCAGCAGTCCATACAGGGGATCTAATGAAAAACTGTTTTTT. Its translation is CASSPYRGSNEKLFF.

This rearrangement joins TRBV28 to TRBJ1-2; D possibly corresponds to TRBD1 (6 bases). V was trimmed by 1 base and J by 2 bases, leaving 17 bases between them. The CDR3 covers 17 residues. Germline V lookup: CDR1 MDHEN, CDR2 SYDVKM. The CDR3 is CASSLSAGGGANYGYTF. CDR3 nucleotide sequence: TGTGCCAGCAGTTTATCGGCTGGGGGGGGCGCGAACTATGGCTACACCTTC.

The chain couples TRBV4-3 to TRBJ2-3, with TRBD2 identical over 9 bases. CDR1 LGHNA and CDR2 YSLEER come from the germline V gene. The CDR3 extends over 16 amino acids. After removal of 1 base from V and 2 bases from J, the junction contained 4 bases not matched to a gene. The CDR3 DNA reads as TGCGCCAGCAGCCAAGGGGCTAGCGGGGCCACAGATACGCAGTATTTT. This gives the protein CASSQGASGATDTQYF.

This chain connects TRBV20-1 to TRBJ1-1; 8 nucleotides agree with TRBD1. Germline V gene sequence: CDR1 DFQATT, CDR2 SNEGSKA (reference sequence). The V segment lost 3 bases and the J segment 6 bases; nucleotides outside the gene matches: 9. This CDR3 is 14 amino acids long. CDR3 protein: CSASGDRYNAEAFF. CDR3 bases: TGCAGTGCTAGTGGGGACAGGTATAACGCTGAAGCTTTCTTT.

The V call is TRBV7-2, the J call TRBJ1-2; 7 bases fit TRBD1. Germline V lookup: CDR1 SGHTA, CDR2 FQGNSA. V trimming: 2 bases; J trimming: 6 bases; junction bases outside the gene matches: 12. The CDR3 length is 16 residues. DNA for the CDR3: TGTGCCAGCAGCTTAACGCTCACAGGGGCGCCGAATGGCTACACCTTC. Translating it yields CASSLTLTGAPNGYTF. The full variable domain, in which reference TRBV7-2 and TRBJ1-2 provide the parts outside the CDR3, is GAGVSQSPSNKVTEKGKDVELRCDPISGHTALYWYRQSLGQGLEFLIYFQGNSAPDKSGLPSDRFSAERTGGSVSTLTIQRTQQEDSAVYLCASSLTLTGAPNGYTFGSGTRLTVV.